This T cell receptor (beta chain) emerged from a study of OX40 agonist ivuxolimab in advanced cancers. Study in general: Partial responses occurred in three patients (one hepatocellular carcinoma, two cutaneous melanoma). Study results and caveats: Among the least clonally expanded were partial responders at 0.1-3.0 mg/kg. Both blood CD4+ and CD8+ T cells showed clonal growth by week 6 at 0.1 to 3.0 mg/kg. On average, CD8+ T cells showed a greater number of expanded clones than CD4+.

Germline CDR1 SGHNT, CDR2 YENEEA. V lost 5 bases to trimming and J lost 11 bases, with 19 bases between them. The CDR3 runs to 13 residues. In its sample, this clone was seen a few times. What it recognizes is unknown. Some clones are missing from TCRdb's copy, which holds only in-frame ones; the method was immunoSEQ multiplex PCR. Of approximately 66,000 clones listed, around 83% are singletons. Here the sequenced sample was CD4+ or CD8+ T cells sorted from blood, taken in a trial of the OX40 agonist ivuxolimab. This receptor was taken from an adult with an advanced solid tumor such as melanoma, head and neck, liver or kidney cancer. V usage is TRBV11-3 and J usage is TRBJ2-7; maybe TRBD1 (5 bases). The CDR3 region is CASSPQPDSLEYF. As DNA, the CDR3 is TGTGCCAGCAGCCCCCAACCCGACAGTTTAGAGTACTTC.